This T cell receptor (beta chain) comes out of a study of blood T cell repertoires in COVID-19. In the study overall: Samples representing acute and convalescent COVID-19 were sourced from the United States, Italy and Spain. PBMCs, B-cell-depleted T cells, or T cells were the source of the cDNA or gDNA that made up the material.

Points on this clone: One junction end does not reproduce the germline sequence, and a read error may be involved.

Study processing details: Amplification with reference gene primers provided the estimates of nucleated cell counts. Produced via immunoSEQ multiplex PCR; TCRdb's table is partial and in-frame only. From that table come the V and J calls and clone size; the DNA was used to work out D and trimming. Here the sample spans 150,000 to 200,000 clones, 88% being singletons. The specimen was peripheral blood. This TCR was sampled from a human donor in a cohort sampled during active COVID-19.

CDR3 nucleotide sequence: TGTGCCAGCAGTTCGCCTCCCGGGACAGGGGGCGAGAAGTACTTC. It translates to CASSSPPGTGGEKYF. V and J are TRBV27 and TRBJ2-7, with 12 bases aligning to TRBD1. CDR3 length equals 15 residues. Per the germline V gene, CDR1 is MNHEY and CDR2 is SMNVEV (reference sequence).